This T cell receptor beta chain was sequenced for a study of Graves' ophthalmopathy and Graves' hyperthyroidism. The TCR beta CDR3 regions underwent amplification from RNA transcripts. After a first-round RT-PCR with HTBI primers, a second-round multiplex PCR was run. TCRdb re-called the multiplex PCR reads through MiXCR, storing one row per CDR3 protein. The sample includes 450,000 to 600,000 distinct CDR3 sequences, less than 40% of them seen just once. CDR1 and CDR2 (germline): SGHTA, FQGNSA. The CDR3 sequence is 16 residues long. V was shortened by 4 bases and J by 7 bases, with 23 bases between the two germline ends.

Material for sequencing was peripheral blood or thyroid tissue (not recorded which). This chain joins TRBV7-2 and TRBJ2-7; TRBD2 is a possible D gene (6 bases). The TCR originated in an adult man with Graves' hyperthyroidism. CDR3 sequence: CASSSLRTDYTGEQYF. The CDR3 nucleotides are TGTGCCAGCAGCTCACTGCGGACGGACTACACCGGGGAGCAGTACTTC.